This T cell receptor (beta chain) was identified during a study of neoadjuvant anti-PD-1 for oral cavity cancer. With regard to this clone: The target antigen is unknown.

Study-level results: Only a few patients per response group were TCR-analyzed; validation needed.

Indicated time point: after neoadjuvant nivolumab, at surgical resection. This CDR3 contains 18 residues. V was cut by 0 bases and J by 5 bases, with 22 bases left in between. Germline CDR1 reads MNHNS; CDR2 reads SASEGT. The data were produced by immunoSEQ multiplex PCR, yet TCRdb's version contains in-frame clones alone and is incomplete. The sample has 7,500 to 10,000 clones; under 75% are singletons. The source material was PBMCs, sampled after nivolumab (anti-PD-1) treatment. V is TRBV6-1 and J is TRBJ2-5, with D possibly being TRBD2 (6 bases). This clonotype originated in a person aged 40 to 85 with oral cavity squamous cell carcinoma. The CDR3, as DNA: TGTGCCAGCAGTGAAGCGCAAGTCCGGCTAGCGCTTAGGGAGACCCAGTACTTC. It encodes CASSEAQVRLALRETQYF.